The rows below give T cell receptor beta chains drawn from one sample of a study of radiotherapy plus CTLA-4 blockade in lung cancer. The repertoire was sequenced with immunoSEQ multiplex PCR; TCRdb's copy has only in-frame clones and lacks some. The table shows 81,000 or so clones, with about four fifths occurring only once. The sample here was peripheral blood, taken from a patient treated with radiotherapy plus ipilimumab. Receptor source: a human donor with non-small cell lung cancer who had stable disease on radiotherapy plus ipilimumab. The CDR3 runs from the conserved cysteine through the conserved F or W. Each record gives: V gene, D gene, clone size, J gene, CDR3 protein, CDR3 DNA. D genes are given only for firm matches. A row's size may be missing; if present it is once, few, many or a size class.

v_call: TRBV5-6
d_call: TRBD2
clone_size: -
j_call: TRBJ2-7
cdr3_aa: CASSPTSGQPYEQYF
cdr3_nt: TGTGCCAGCAGCCCGACTAGCGGGCAGCCCTACGAGCAGTACTTC

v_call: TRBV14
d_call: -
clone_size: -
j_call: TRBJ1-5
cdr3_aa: CASSLTGAPMEPQHF
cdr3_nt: TGTGCCAGCAGCCTGACCGGGGCGCCAATGGAGCCCCAGCATTTT

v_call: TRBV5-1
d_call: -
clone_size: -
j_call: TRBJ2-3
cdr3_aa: CASTLLRADTQYF
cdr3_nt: TGCGCCAGCACCTTGCTTCGGGCAGATACGCAGTATTTT

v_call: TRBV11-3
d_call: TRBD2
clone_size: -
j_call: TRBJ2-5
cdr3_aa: CASSEGGKETQYF
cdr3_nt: TGTGCCAGCAGTGAGGGAGGGAAAGAGACCCAGTACTTC

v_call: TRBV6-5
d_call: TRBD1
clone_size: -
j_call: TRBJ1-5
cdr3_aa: CASRQGALQPQHF
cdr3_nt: TGTGCCAGCAGGCAGGGGGCGTTACAGCCCCAGCATTTT

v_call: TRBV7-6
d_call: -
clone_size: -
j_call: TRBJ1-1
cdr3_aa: CASSKFEGRTEAFF
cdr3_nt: TGTGCCAGCAGCAAGTTTGAGGGGCGGACTGAAGCTTTCTTT

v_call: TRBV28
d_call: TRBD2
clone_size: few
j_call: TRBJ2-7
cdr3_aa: CASIQPGGGDEQYF
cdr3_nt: TGTGCCAGCATCCAACCGGGGGGGGGTGACGAGCAGTACTTC

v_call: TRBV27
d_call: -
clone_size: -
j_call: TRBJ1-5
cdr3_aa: CASSLRVADHRGQPQHF
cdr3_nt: TGTGCCAGCAGCCTCAGGGTTGCCGATCATAGGGGACAGCCCCAGCATTTT

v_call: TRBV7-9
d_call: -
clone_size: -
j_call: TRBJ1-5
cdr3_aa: CASSSVGGNQPQHF
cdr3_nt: TGTGCCAGCAGCTCCGTTGGGGGCAATCAGCCCCAGCATTTT

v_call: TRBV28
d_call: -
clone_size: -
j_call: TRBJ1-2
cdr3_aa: CASIGGTPHGYTF
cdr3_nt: TGTGCCAGCATAGGGGGGACACCCCATGGCTACACCTTC

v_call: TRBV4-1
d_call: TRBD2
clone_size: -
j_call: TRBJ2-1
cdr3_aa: CASSSTSGRYNEQFF
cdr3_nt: TGCGCCAGCAGCTCAACTAGCGGGAGGTACAATGAGCAGTTCTTC

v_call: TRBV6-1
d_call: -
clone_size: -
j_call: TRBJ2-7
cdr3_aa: CASRLGFEQYF
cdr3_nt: TGTGCCAGCAGACTGGGTTTCGAGCAGTACTTC

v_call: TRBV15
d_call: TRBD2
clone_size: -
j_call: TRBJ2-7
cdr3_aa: CATSRGGGGFVYEQYF
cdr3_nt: TGTGCCACCAGCAGAGGGGGCGGGGGTTTCGTCTACGAGCAGTACTTC

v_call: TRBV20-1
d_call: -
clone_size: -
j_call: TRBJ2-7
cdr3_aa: CSAGRTGEQYF
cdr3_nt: TGCAGTGCGGGTCGGACGGGCGAGCAGTACTTC

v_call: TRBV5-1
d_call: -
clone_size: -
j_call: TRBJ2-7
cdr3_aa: CASRRGDRSYEQYF
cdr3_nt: TGCGCCAGCAGGAGGGGGGACAGAAGCTACGAGCAGTACTTC